These T cell receptor beta chains were read from a single sample in a study of cytomegalovirus exposure and HLA in healthy donors. Repertoires were generated with immunoSEQ multiplex PCR, while TCRdb's copy carries only in-frame clones and drops some. The sample has 100,000 to 150,000 clones; over 60% are singletons. Sequenced input: PBMCs. These TCRs come from a man aged 25-45 years in good health and CMV-seronegative. Each CDR3 is given with its conserved first and last residue. D genes are given only for firm matches. Size tells how often a clone was seen (once, few, many) or the class of an expanded clone, and some rows leave it out.

CDR3 DNA	CDR3 protein	D gene	clone size	J gene	V gene
TGTGCCAGCAGCCCGCCTCCTACAGGGAACACTGAAGCTTTCTTT	CASSPPPTGNTEAFF	.	.	TRBJ1-1	TRBV7-9
TGTGCCAGTAGCACTAGCGGGGGGAAGGCCGGGGAGCTGTTTTTT	CASSTSGGKAGELFF	TRBD2	.	TRBJ2-2	TRBV19
TGTGCCAGCAGCTTGCTCGGGGCTAGCGAGTCCTACGAGCAGTACTTC	CASSLLGASESYEQYF	.	few	TRBJ2-7	TRBV5-6
TGTGCCAGTAGTACTCTGACAAGCTCAAAATATGGCTACACCTTC	CASSTLTSSKYGYTF	.	.	TRBJ1-2	TRBV19
TGTGCCAGCAGCGAGAGGGGACTAGCGGGAGAGCAGTACTTC	CASSERGLAGEQYF	TRBD2	.	TRBJ2-7	TRBV9
TGTGCCAGCAGTTATTCCTCTAGCGGGAGGGGCAATGAGCAGTTCTTC	CASSYSSSGRGNEQFF	TRBD2	once	TRBJ2-1	TRBV6-6
TGCAGCGTTGAAGCAAGGGACTCTAACTACAATGAGCAGTTCTTC	CSVEARDSNYNEQFF	.	.	TRBJ2-1	TRBV29-1
TGTGCCAGCAGTTACTCGACATATGGGGGGGGCTACACCTTC	CASSYSTYGGGYTF	.	.	TRBJ1-2	TRBV6-5
TGCGCCAGCAGTCCGGGAAATTCAGGCGAGCAGTACTTC	CASSPGNSGEQYF	.	.	TRBJ2-7	TRBV5-1
TGCGCCAGCACAGGTGGTACTGAAGCTTTCTTT	CASTGGTEAFF	.	.	TRBJ1-1	TRBV5-1
TGTGCCAGCTCACCAACCACGGCCGGGGAGCTGTTTTTT	CASSPTTAGELFF	.	.	TRBJ2-2	TRBV18
TGTGCCATCAGTGAGTCGGGGTCGTGGACAGGGGAGGATCAGCCCCAGCATTTT	CAISESGSWTGEDQPQHF	TRBD1	.	TRBJ1-5	TRBV10-3
TGTGCCAGCAGGGAGGGACAGTCTAGCACAGATACGCAGTATTTT	CASREGQSSTDTQYF	.	.	TRBJ2-3	TRBV5-4
TGTGCCAGTAGTGATCCGGGACTAGCGGGATCCGAGCAGTACTTC	CASSDPGLAGSEQYF	TRBD2	few	TRBJ2-7	TRBV19
TGTGCCAGCAACCAGGGACAGGAAGGCGGCTACACCTTC	CASNQGQEGGYTF	TRBD1	.	TRBJ1-2	TRBV6-5
TGTGCCAGCAGCTTAACAGGGGTCGGGGGCAATGAGCAGTTCTTC	CASSLTGVGGNEQFF	.	.	TRBJ2-1	TRBV11-3
TGTGCCAGCAGCCTATATCGAGGACTTTCCAGGAGCACAGATACGCAGTATTTT	CASSLYRGLSRSTDTQYF	.	.	TRBJ2-3	TRBV14
TGTGCCAGCAGATCGGAGGGGGGGACAGGGGGCTACAATGAGCAGTTCTTC	CASRSEGGTGGYNEQFF	TRBD1	.	TRBJ2-1	TRBV11-2
TGCGCCAGCAGCTCCTCTAGCGGGGGGCAAGAGACCCAGTACTTC	CASSSSSGGQETQYF	TRBD2	.	TRBJ2-5	TRBV5-1